This TCR beta chain was documented in a study of T-cell memory formation after mild COVID-19. Overall study context: Among the donors, TCR clusters were largely specific to each donor.

Study observations and caveats: Pre-infection memory showed some responding clones, and this suggested that cross-reactive memory joined. What remained unconfirmed was the SARS-CoV-2 specificity of second-wave clones peaking on day 37.

5'RACE with constant-segment primers yielded barcoded, UMI-tagged TCR alpha and TCR beta cDNA libraries. Each CDR3 protein gets one entry after TCRdb re-called the 5' RACE reads with MiXCR. The sample lists 250,000 to 300,000 distinct CDR3 sequences; 15% to 20% were seen once. The CDR3 is made up of 16 amino acids. The V end was cut by 2 bases, the J end by 1 base, with 14 bases between. Germline V lookup: CDR1 LGHNA, CDR2 YNFKEQ. Of note for this clonotype: Its cognate antigen is unknown.

The rearrangement links TRBV4-2 to TRBJ1-1; no reliable D call. Input material: PBMCs or a T cell subset sorted from them (not recorded which). The source of this sequence is a young man who had mild COVID-19 (a few samples of this study predate the infection). Cell type and time point are not known. For the CDR3, the DNA is TGTGCCAGCAGCCAATATCCCCAGGCCGGGAACACTGAAGCTTTCTTT. Its translation is CASSQYPQAGNTEAFF.